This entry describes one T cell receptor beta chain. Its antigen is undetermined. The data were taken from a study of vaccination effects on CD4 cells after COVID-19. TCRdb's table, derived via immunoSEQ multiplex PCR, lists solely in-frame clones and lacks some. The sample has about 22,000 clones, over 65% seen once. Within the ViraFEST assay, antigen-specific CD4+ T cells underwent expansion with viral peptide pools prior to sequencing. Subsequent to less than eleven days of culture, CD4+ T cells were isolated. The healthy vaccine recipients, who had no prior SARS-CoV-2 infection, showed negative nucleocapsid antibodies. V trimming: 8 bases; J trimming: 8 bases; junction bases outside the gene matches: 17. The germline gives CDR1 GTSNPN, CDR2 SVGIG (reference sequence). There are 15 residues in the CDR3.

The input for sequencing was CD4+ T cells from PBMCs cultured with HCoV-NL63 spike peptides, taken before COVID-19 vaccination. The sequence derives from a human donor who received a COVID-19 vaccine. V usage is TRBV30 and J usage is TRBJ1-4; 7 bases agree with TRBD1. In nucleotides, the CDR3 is TGTGCCGGAAACGGAAACAGGGGCTCGGGAGAAAAACTGTTTTTT. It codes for CAGNGNRGSGEKLFF.